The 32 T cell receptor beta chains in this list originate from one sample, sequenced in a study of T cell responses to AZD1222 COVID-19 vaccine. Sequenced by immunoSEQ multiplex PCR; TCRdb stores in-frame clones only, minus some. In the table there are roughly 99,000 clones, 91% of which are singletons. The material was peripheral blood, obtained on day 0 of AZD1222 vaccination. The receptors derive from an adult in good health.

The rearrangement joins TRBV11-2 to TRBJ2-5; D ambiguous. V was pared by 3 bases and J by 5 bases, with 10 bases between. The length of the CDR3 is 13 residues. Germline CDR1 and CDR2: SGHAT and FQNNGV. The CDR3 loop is CASSFRAVETQYF. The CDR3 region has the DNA TGTGCCAGCAGCTTTCGCGCCGTGGAGACCCAGTACTTC.

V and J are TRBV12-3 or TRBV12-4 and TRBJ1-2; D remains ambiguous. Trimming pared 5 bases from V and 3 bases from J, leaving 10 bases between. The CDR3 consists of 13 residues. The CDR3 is CASSQVADYGYTF. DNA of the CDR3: TGTGCCAGCAGTCAGGTTGCCGACTATGGCTACACCTTC.

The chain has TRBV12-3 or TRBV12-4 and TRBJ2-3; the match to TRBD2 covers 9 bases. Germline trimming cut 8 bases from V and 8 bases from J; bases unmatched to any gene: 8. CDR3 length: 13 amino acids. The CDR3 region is CASAERGVGTQYF. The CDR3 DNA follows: TGTGCCAGCGCCGAGCGGGGGGTCGGTACGCAGTATTTT.

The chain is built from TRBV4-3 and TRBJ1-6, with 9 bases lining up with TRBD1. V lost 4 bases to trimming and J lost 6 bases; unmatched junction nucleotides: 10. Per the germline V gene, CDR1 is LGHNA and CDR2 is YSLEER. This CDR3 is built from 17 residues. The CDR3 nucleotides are TGCGCCAGCAGCCGAGGAACAGGGGGCGTTAGTAATTCACCCCTCCACTTT. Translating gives CASSRGTGGVSNSPLHF.

CDR3 nucleotides: TGTGCCAGCAGCGGTACTGGGCCAAATTCACCCCTCCACTTT. It specifies CASSGTGPNSPLHF. V and J are TRBV9 and TRBJ1-6; D is ambiguous. Trimming removed 3 bases from V and 7 bases from J, with 11 bases in between. This CDR3 is built from 14 residues. Germline assignment: CDR1 SGDLS and CDR2 YYNGEE.

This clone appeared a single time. For the CDR3, the DNA is TGTGCCAGCAGTAAACAGGGTGGTAATGAAAAACTGTTTTTT. It encodes CASSKQGGNEKLFF. This chain connects TRBV6-5 to TRBJ1-4, with D possibly being TRBD1 (6 bases). V lost 5 bases and J lost 4, with 11 bases in between. Germline lookup yields CDR1 MNHEY and CDR2 SVGAGI. This CDR3 has 14 residues.

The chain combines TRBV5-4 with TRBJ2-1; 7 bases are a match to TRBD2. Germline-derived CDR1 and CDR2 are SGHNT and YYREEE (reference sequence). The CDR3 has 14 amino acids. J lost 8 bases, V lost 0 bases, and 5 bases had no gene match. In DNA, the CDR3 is TGTGCCAGCAGCTTGGTGGCGGGGGTTGATGAGCAGTTCTTC. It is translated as CASSLVAGVDEQFF.

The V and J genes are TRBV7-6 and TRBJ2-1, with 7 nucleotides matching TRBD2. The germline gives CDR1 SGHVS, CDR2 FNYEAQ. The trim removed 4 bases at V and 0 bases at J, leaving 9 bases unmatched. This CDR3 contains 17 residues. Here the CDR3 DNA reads TGTGCCAGCAGCTCCTATTCAGGGACTATCTCCTACAATGAGCAGTTCTTC. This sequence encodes CASSSYSGTISYNEQFF.

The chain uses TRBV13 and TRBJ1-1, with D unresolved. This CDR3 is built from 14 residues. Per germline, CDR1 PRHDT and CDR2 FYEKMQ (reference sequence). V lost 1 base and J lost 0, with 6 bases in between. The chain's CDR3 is CASSLDGLNTEAFF. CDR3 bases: TGTGCCAGCAGCTTAGACGGGCTGAACACTGAAGCTTTCTTT.

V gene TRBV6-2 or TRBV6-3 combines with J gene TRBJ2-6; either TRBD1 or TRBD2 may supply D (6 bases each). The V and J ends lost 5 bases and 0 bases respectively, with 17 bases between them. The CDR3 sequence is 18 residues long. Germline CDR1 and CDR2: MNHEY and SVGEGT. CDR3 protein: CASSLAFRGLSGANVLTF. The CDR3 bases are TGTGCCAGCAGTCTCGCCTTTCGGGGGCTCTCTGGGGCCAACGTCCTGACTTTC.

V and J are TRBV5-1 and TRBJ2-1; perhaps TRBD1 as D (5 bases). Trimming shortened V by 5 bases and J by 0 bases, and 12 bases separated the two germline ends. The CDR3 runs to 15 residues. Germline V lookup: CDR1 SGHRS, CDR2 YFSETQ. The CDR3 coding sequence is TGCGCCAGCAGGACAGATCTGAGCTCCTACAATGAGCAGTTCTTC. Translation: CASRTDLSSYNEQFF.

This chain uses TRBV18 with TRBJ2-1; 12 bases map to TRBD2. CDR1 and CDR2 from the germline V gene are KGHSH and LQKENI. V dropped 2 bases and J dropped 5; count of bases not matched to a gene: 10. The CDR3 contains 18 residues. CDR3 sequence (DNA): TGTGCCAGCTCACCAAGGGCTAGCGGGGGGGCTCGGAACAATGAGCAGTTCTTC. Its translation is CASSPRASGGARNNEQFF.

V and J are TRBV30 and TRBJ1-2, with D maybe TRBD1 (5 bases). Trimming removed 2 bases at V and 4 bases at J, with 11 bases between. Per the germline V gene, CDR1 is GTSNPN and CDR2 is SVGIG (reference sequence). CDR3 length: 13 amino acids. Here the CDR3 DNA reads TGTGCCTGGAGTCCCCGGGGCCCCTATGGCTACACCTTC. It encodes CAWSPRGPYGYTF.

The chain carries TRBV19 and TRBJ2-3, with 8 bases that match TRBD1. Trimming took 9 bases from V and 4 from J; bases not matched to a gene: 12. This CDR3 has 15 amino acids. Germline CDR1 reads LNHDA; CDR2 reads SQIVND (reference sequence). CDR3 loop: CASGQGARAADTQYF. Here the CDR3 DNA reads TGTGCCAGCGGCCAGGGGGCGCGAGCCGCAGATACGCAGTATTTT.

This CDR3 reads CASSWGQGWRGNGNEQFF. CDR3 nucleotides: TGCGCCAGCAGCTGGGGACAGGGTTGGAGGGGCAATGGCAATGAGCAGTTCTTC. V gene TRBV5-1 combines with J gene TRBJ2-1; 9 bases map to TRBD1. This CDR3 comprises 18 residues. CDR1 and CDR2 from the germline V gene are SGHRS and YFSETQ. J lost 6 bases, V lost 3 bases, and 16 bases had no gene match.

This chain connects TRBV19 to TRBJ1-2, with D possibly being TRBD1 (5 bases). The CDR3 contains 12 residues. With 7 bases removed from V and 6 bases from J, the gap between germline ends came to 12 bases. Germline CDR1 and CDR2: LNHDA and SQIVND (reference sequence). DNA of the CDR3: TGTGCCAGTAAGCCCGGGACGGATGGCTACACCTTC. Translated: CASKPGTDGYTF.

The CDR3 DNA reads TGCGCCAGCAGCTTGGAAGTTGGAGGCGCCGGGGAGCTGTTTTTT. This sequence encodes CASSLEVGGAGELFF. The chain recombines TRBV5-1 with TRBJ2-2, with D possibly TRBD2 on 5 matching bases. The CDR3 has 15 amino acids. The V gene lost 0 bases and the J gene lost 6 bases, with 12 bases spanning the gap. Germline CDR1 is SGHRS and CDR2 is YFSETQ.

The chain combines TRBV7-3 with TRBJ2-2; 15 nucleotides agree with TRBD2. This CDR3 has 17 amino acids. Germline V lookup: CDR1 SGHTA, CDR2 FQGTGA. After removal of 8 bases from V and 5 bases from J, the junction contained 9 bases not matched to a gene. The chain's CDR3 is CASQPTGTSGGTGELFF. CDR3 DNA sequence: TGTGCCAGCCAGCCCACCGGGACTAGCGGGGGGACCGGGGAGCTGTTTTTT.

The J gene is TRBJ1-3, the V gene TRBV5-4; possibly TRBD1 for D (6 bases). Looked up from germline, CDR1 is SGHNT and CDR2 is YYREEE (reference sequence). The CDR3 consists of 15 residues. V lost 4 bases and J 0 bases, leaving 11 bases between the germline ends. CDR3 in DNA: TGTGCCAGCAGCGGGGGACATAACTCTGGAAACACCATATATTTT. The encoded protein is CASSGGHNSGNTIYF. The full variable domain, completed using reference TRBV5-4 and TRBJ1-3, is ETGVTQSPTHLIKTRGQQVTLRCSSQSGHNTVSWYQQALGQGPQFIFQYYREEENGRGNFPPRFSGLQFPNYSSELNVNALELDDSALYLCASSGGHNSGNTIYFGEGSWLTVV.

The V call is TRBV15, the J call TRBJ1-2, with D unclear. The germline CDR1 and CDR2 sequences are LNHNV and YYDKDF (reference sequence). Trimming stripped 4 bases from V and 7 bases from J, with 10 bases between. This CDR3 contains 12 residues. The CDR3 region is CATSKNSLGYTF. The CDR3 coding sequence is TGTGCCACCAGCAAGAACTCCCTTGGCTACACCTTC.

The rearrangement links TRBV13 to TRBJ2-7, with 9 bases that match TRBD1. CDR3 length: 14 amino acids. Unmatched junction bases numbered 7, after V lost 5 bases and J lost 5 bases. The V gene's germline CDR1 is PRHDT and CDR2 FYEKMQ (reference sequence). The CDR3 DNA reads TGTGCCAGCAGCCCCAGGGACAGGGAAAACGAGCAGTACTTC. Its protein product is CASSPRDRENEQYF.

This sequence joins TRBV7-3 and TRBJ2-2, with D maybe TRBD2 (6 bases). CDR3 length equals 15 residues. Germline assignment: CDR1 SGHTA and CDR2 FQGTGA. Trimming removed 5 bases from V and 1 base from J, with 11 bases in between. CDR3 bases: TGTGCCAGCAGCCTGCTGCGGGGGAACACCGGGGAGCTGTTTTTT. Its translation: CASSLLRGNTGELFF.

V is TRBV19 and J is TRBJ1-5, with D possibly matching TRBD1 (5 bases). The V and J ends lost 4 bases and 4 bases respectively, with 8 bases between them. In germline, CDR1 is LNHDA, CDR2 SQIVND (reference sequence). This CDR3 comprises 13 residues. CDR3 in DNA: TGTGCCAGTAGTACCCAGGGAAATCAGCCCCAGCATTTT. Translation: CASSTQGNQPQHF. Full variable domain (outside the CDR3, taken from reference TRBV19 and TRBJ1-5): DGGITQSPKYLFRKEGQNVTLSCEQNLNHDAMYWYRQDPGQGLRLIYYSQIVNDFQKGDIAEGYSVSREKKESFPLTVTSAQKNPTAFYLCASSTQGNQPQHFGDGTRLSIL.

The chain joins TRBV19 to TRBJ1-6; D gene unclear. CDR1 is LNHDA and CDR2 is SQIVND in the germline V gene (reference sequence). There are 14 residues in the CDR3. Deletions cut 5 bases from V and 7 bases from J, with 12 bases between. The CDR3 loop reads CASSGSPGNSPLHF. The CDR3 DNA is TGTGCCAGTAGTGGATCTCCGGGGAATTCACCCCTCCACTTT.

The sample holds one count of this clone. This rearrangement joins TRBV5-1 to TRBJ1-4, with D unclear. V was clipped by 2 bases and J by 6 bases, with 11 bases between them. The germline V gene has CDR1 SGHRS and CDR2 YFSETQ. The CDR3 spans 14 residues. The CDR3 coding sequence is TGCGCCAGCAGCTTAAGGCCACGGGATGAAAAACTGTTTTTT. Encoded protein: CASSLRPRDEKLFF.

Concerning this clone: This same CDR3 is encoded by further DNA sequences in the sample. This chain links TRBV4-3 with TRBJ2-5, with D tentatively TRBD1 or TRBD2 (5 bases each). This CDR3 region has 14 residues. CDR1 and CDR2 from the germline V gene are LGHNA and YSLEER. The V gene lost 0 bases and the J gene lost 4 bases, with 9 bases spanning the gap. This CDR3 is CASSQDLGGETQYF. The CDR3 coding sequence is TGCGCCAGCAGCCAAGATCTTGGGGGAGAGACCCAGTACTTC.

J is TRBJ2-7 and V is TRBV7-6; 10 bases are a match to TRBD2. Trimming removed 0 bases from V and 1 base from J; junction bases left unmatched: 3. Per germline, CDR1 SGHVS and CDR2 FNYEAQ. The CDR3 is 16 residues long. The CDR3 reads CASSLAPSGGSYEQYF. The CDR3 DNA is TGTGCCAGCAGCTTAGCCCCTAGCGGGGGTTCCTACGAGCAGTACTTC. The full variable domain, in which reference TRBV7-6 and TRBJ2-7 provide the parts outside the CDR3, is GAGVSQSPRYKVTKRGQDVALRCDPISGHVSLYWYRQALGQGPEFLTYFNYEAQQDKSGLPNDRFSAERPEGSISTLTIQRTEQRDSAMYRCASSLAPSGGSYEQYFGPGTRLTVT.

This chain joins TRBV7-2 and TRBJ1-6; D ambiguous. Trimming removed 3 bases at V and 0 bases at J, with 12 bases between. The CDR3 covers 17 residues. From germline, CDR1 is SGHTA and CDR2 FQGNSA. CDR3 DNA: TGTGCCAGCAGCTTGGACCCGGGGTCCTCCTATAATTCACCCCTCCACTTT. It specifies CASSLDPGSSYNSPLHF. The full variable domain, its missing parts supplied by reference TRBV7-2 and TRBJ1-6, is GAGVSQSPSNKVTEKGKDVELRCDPISGHTALYWYRQSLGQGLEFLIYFQGNSAPDKSGLPSDRFSAERTGGSVSTLTIQRTQQEDSAVYLCASSLDPGSSYNSPLHFGNGTRLTVT.

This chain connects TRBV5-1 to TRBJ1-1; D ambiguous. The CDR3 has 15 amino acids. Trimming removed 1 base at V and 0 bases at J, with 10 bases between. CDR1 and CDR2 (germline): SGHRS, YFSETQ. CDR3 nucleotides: TGCGCCAGCAGCTTGACCACCGGAGTGAACACTGAAGCTTTCTTT. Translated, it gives CASSLTTGVNTEAFF.

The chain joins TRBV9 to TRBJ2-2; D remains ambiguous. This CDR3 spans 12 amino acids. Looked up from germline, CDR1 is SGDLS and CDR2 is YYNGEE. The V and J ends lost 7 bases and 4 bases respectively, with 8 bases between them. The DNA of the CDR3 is TGTGCCAGCGGAAAGGGCACCGGGGAGCTGTTTTTT. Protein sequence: CASGKGTGELFF.

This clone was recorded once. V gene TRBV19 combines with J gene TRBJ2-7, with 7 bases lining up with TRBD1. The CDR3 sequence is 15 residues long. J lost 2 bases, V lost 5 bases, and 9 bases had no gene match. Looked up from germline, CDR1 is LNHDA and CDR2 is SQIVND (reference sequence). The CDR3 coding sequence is TGTGCCAGTAGTCCCGGGACAGCAAACACCTACGAGCAGTACTTC. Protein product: CASSPGTANTYEQYF.

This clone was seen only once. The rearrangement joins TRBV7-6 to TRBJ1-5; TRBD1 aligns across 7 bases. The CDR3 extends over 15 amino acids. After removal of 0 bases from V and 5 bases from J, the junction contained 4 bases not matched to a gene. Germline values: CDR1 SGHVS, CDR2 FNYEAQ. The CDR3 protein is CASSLAGGGDQPQHF. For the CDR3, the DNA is TGTGCCAGCAGCTTAGCGGGAGGGGGCGATCAGCCCCAGCATTTT.